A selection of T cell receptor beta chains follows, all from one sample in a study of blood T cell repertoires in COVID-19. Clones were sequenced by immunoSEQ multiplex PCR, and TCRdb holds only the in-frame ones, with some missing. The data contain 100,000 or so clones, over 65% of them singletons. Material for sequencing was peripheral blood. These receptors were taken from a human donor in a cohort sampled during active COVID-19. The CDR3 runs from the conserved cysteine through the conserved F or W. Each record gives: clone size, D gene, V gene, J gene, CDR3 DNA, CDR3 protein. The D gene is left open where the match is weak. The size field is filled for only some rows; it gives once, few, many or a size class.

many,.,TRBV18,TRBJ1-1,TGTGCCAGCTCACCTCAGGATTGGACTGAAGCTTTCTTT,CASSPQDWTEAFF
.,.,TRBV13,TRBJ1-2,TGTGCCAGCAGCGGAGACTATCGGACAGACCTCTATGGCTACACCTTC,CASSGDYRTDLYGYTF
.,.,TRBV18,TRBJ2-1,TGTGCCAGCTCATCTGCTGGACAGTACAATGAGCAGTTCTTC,CASSSAGQYNEQFF
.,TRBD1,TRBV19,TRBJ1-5,TGTGCCAGTAGTCCCGGGACAGGGGGCTATCAGCCCCAGCATTTT,CASSPGTGGYQPQHF
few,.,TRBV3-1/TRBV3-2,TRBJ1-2,TGTGCCAGCAGCCCCCGACATGGGCAGGGTGGCTACACCTTC,CASSPRHGQGGYTF
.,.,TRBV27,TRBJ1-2,TGTGCCAGCAGTTCCTTAGCCGGGGTAGGAGGCTACACCTTC,CASSSLAGVGGYTF
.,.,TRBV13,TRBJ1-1,TGTGCCAGCAGCTACCGGGTGGGGACATTGAACACTGAAGCTTTCTTT,CASSYRVGTLNTEAFF
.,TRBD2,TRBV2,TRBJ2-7,TGTGCCAGCGGCCGGTGGGGGGGAATAACCTACGAGCAGTACTTC,CASGRWGGITYEQYF
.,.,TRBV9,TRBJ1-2,TGTGCCAGCAGCGTAGGAGGGGTGGGGGCTAAGAACTATGGCTACACCTTC,CASSVGGVGAKNYGYTF
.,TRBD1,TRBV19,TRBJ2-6,TGTGCCAGTAGTAAGAGGGGGGGACAGGGTGGTTCTGGGGCCAACGTCCTGACTTTC,CASSKRGGQGGSGANVLTF
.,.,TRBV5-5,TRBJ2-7,TGTGCCAGCAGCTTGGCAACAGGGAGCTCCTACGAGCAGTACTTC,CASSLATGSSYEQYF
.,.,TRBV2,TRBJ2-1,TGTGCCAGCAGTGAAGGCACCCTTACTAGCCTGGATGAGCAGTTCTTC,CASSEGTLTSLDEQFF
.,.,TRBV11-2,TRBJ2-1,TGTGCCAGCAGCTTAGTGGCAGTCCCCGGTGATAGGGGGCAGTTCTTC,CASSLVAVPGDRGQFF
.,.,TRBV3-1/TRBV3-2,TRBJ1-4,TGTGCCAGCAGCCAAGGGGGAGAGGGTGAAAAACTGTTTTTT,CASSQGGEGEKLFF
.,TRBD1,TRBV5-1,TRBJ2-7,TGCGCCAGCAGCTTGGGGGGGACAGCGTCCTACGAGCAGTACTTC,CASSLGGTASYEQYF
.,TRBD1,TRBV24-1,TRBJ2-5,TGTGCCACCAGTGCAGGACAGGGAGGAAAGACCCAGTACTTC,CATSAGQGGKTQYF
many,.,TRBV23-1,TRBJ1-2,TGCGCCAGCAGTCAACCAGGACTCGACTATGGCTACACCTTC,CASSQPGLDYGYTF
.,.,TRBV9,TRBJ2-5,TGTGCCAGCAGCGTATCCCCCTCCGGTGTTCAAGAGACCCAGTACTTC,CASSVSPSGVQETQYF
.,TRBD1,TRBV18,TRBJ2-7,TGTGCCAGCTCGCCCCAGGGACAGGGAGGGTACGAGCAGTACTTC,CASSPQGQGGYEQYF
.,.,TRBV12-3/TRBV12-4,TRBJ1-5,TGTGCCAGCAGGGACAGAAATCAGCCCCAGCATTTT,CASRDRNQPQHF
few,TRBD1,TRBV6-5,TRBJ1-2,TGTGCCAGCAGCTTAGAGTCAGGGGGCGGAGGCTACACCTTC,CASSLESGGGGYTF
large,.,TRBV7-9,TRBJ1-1,TGTGCCAGCAGCGAAGAAGGGGTTGGCACTGAAGCTTTCTTT,CASSEEGVGTEAFF
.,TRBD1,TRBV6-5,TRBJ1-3,TGTGCCAGCAGTTACCAGGGACAGGGCCGAAACACCATATATTTT,CASSYQGQGRNTIYF
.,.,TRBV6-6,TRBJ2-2,TGTGCCAGCACCAAGGGGACTCTTAACACCGGGGAGCTGTTTTTT,CASTKGTLNTGELFF
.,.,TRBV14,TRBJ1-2,TGTGCCAGCAGCCAAGATAGTGCCCTGGGGGGCTATGGCTACACCTTC,CASSQDSALGGYGYTF
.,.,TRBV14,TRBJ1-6,TGTGCCAGCAGCCATGGCCGGGTTAATTCACCCCTCCACTTT,CASSHGRVNSPLHF
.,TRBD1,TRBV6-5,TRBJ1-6,TGTGCCAGCAGTTACTCCCCGGACAGGGATTCACCCCTCCACTTT,CASSYSPDRDSPLHF
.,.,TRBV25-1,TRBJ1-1,TGTGCCAGCACCCCGAGCATGAACACTGAAGCTTTCTTT,CASTPSMNTEAFF
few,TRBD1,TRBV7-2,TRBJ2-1,TGTGCCAGCAGCTTAGTAAAGACAGGGAACAATGAGCAGTTCTTC,CASSLVKTGNNEQFF
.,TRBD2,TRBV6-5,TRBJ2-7,TGTGCCAGCAGTTCCCAGACTAGCGGCCCCTACGAGCAGTACTTC,CASSSQTSGPYEQYF
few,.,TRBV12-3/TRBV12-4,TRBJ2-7,TGTGCCAGCAGTTTTCTGGGCGACCAGTACTTC,CASSFLGDQYF
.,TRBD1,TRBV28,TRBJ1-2,TGTGCCAGCACCCCCACCGGGACAGGGGGCGTAGGCTACACCTTC,CASTPTGTGGVGYTF
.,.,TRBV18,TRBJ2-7,TGTGCCAGCTCTAGCGTACGGGGGACGGACTCCTACGAGCAGTACTTC,CASSSVRGTDSYEQYF
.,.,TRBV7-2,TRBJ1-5,TGTGCCAGCAGCTTAGTAGGAGGGACTCGTCAGCCCCAGCATTTT,CASSLVGGTRQPQHF
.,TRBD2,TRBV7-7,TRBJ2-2,TGTGCCAGCAGCCCCCGGGGGCGGGGGGCCTTTCCCGGGGAGCTGTTTTTT,CASSPRGRGAFPGELFF
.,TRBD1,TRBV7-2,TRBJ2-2,TGTGCCAGCAGCACTAAACAGGGGGCCGGGGAGCTGTTTTTT,CASSTKQGAGELFF
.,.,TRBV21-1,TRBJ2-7,TGTGCCAGCAGCACCCAGAGGGGGAGGGTTGAAGGGAGCTCCTACGAGCAGTACTTC,CASSTQRGRVEGSSYEQYF
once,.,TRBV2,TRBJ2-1,TGTGCCAGTGCCCGGGGGTCCTACAATGAGCAGTTCTTC,CASARGSYNEQFF
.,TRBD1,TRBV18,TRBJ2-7,TGTGCCAGCTCCCCGATGGGGGACAGGGGTTCCTACGAGCAGTACTTC,CASSPMGDRGSYEQYF
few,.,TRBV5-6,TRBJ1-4,TGTGCCAGCAGCTTGGGAAGGGGCTACGAAAAACTGTTTTTT,CASSLGRGYEKLFF
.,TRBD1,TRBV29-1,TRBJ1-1,TGCACCACCCGGGGACAGGGTGACACTGAAGCTTTCTTT,CTTRGQGDTEAFF
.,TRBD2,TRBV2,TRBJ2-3,TGTGCCAGCAGTGAATTAGCGGGGGGGAGCACAGATACGCAGTATTTT,CASSELAGGSTDTQYF
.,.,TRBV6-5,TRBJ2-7,TGTGCCAGCAGGGCAGGGGACCCCTACGAGCAGTACTTC,CASRAGDPYEQYF
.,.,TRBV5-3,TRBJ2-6,TGTGCCAGAAGCTTGAAGCGTCTGGGGGCCAACGTCCTGACTTTC,CARSLKRLGANVLTF
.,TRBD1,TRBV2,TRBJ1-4,TGTGCCAGCAGAGTGACAGGGGGGCGCCGGTCGACTAATGAAAAACTGTTTTTT,CASRVTGGRRSTNEKLFF